Here is one T cell receptor (beta chain) with its context. A TCRbeta library incorporating unique molecular identifiers was prepared. TCRdb redid the calling of the PCR reads with MiXCR, one entry per CDR3 protein. The table shows some 450,000 distinct CDR3 sequences, with about 40% occurring only once. These data belong to a study of T-cell reconstitution after alpha-beta-depleted transplantation in children. Germline CDR1 is SGHRS and CDR2 is YFSETQ. Unmatched junction bases numbered 3, after V lost 0 bases and J lost 5 bases. This CDR3 is built from 15 residues. The TCR was taken from a girl aged 2-9 years with aplastic anemia, due to receive a stem cell transplant. The starting material was PBMCs, obtained before TCRalphabeta/CD19-depleted stem cell transplant. The chain has TRBV5-1 and TRBJ1-4; 8 nucleotides align to TRBD1. CDR3 sequence reads: CASSLGQGKNEKLFF. CDR3 DNA sequence: TGCGCCAGCAGCTTGGGACAGGGGAAGAATGAAAAACTGTTTTTT.